This T cell receptor beta chain stems from a study of blood T cell repertoires in COVID-19. Germline V gene lookup returns CDR1 LNHDA and CDR2 SQIVND (reference sequence). With 3 bases removed from V and 1 base from J, the gap between germline ends came to 21 bases. The CDR3 has 18 amino acids. Per the authors' pipeline: Estimation of nucleated cell counts was performed using reference gene primer amplification. The repertoire was sequenced with immunoSEQ multiplex PCR; TCRdb's copy has only in-frame clones and lacks some. The V and J calls and clone size are taken from that table; D and trimming were inferred from the DNA. Among roughly 140,000 clones listed, about 90% were seen once.

The clonotype originates from a human donor in a cohort sampled during active COVID-19. Sequenced: peripheral blood. The gene calls are TRBV19 and TRBJ1-1, with D possibly being TRBD1 (6 bases). The CDR3: CASSIGRGVRRRNTEAFF. The CDR3 bases are TGTGCCAGTAGTATCGGCAGGGGAGTAAGGAGGAGGAACACTGAAGCTTTCTTT.